A few counts support the clone carrying this TCR beta chain. Its target is unknown. The data belong to a study of beta chain features in type 1 diabetes. Study in general: All samples combined gave about 100 million sorted cells for examination.

Study observations and caveats: Shortening that was moderate but significant affected the TCRB CDR3s of Type 1 diabetes patients in all four CD4+ subsets. Whatever favoring of shorter templates PCR might show would apply equally to patients and controls.

Reverse transcribing all isolated RNA meant expressed TCRB transcripts were sequenced. Libraries were prepared by immunoSEQ multiplex PCR; TCRdb keeps only in-frame clonotypes and omits some of them. Here the sample spans around 650,000 clones, 9.5% to 15% being singletons. The CDR3 is 17 residues long. CDR1 and CDR2 (germline): SGHNT, YENEEA. Trimming took 0 bases from V and 4 from J; bases not matched to a gene: 3. This TCR derives from a man in his thirties or forties with type 1 diabetes. Material for sequencing was naive CD4+ T cells from blood. The chain couples TRBV11-3 to TRBJ2-2; 12 nucleotides line up with TRBD1. This chain's CDR3 is CASSLELGQGATGELFF. CDR3 bases: TGTGCCAGCAGCTTAGAGCTGGGACAGGGGGCCACCGGGGAGCTGTTTTTT. Full variable domain (rest looked up from reference TRBV11-3 and TRBJ2-2): EAGVVQSPRYKIIEKKQPVAFWCNPISGHNTLYWYLQNLGQGPELLIRYENEEAVDDSQLPKDRFSAERLKGVDSTLKIQPAELGDSAVYLCASSLELGQGATGELFFGEGSRLTVL.